The sequence of this T cell receptor (beta chain) was determined in a study of post-analysis software for immune sequencing data (dated by TCRdb to about 2015). Describing the broader study: Relapsing-remitting, secondary progressive and progressive-relapsing multiple sclerosis were recorded as disease courses, and subtype annotation was lacking for some patients. The patient repertoires were compared against about a dozen previously published healthy control repertoires obtained from donors aged about 6 to 28 years. A subset of samples was prepared in parallel using single-end sample barcoding, then pooled and co-amplified after Illumina adapter ligation.

Library generation was performed with PCR. The instrument was an Illumina HiSeq 2500. To reduce PCR and sequencing biases, unique molecular identifiers were built into the TCR beta cDNA libraries. Every 1 to 10 million input T cells yielded approximately 500,000 cDNA molecules, meaning each molecule approximated one T cell. The same protocol used for the earlier healthy control dataset was applied to prepare and sequence the patient libraries. Samples belonging to the same batch were prepared together, multiplexed and sequenced on a shared HiSeq lane. In the paper's pipeline: Raw barcoded reads were processed with MIGEC, discarding single-read molecular identifier groups before consensus assembly and CDR3 extraction. VDJtools was used for post-analysis of the clonotype tables, with diversity normalized by down-sampling every dataset to the smallest sample size. In repertoire overlap clustering, CDR3 amino acid sequences, but not nucleotide sequences, were matched to correct batch-related cross-sample contamination. The raw public data were reprocessed by TCRdb itself: fastp quality trimming at Q25, MiXCR clonotype calling, in-frame beta chains only. CDR3 protein duplicates are merged, each entry listing the most common genes and DNA. The V and J calls come from TCRdb's annotation, not from the publication. Across this sample there are fewer than 700,000 distinct CDR3 sequences, with 40% to 50% seen only once. Approximately 1.7% of the sample comes from the top ten.

TCR beta repertoires were profiled from peripheral blood of about a dozen young patients with multiple sclerosis to demonstrate the VDJtools post-analysis software. The patients with multiple sclerosis were children and adolescents between about 6 and 16 years of age. This clonotype was detected only a few times. No cognate antigen has been identified for it. The sample holds no much larger clone one base away, and base qualities are not on file. Beyond this particular receptor, the publication reports: Significantly higher frequencies in patients than in controls were found for five or six TRBV segments, including TRBV5-6, TRBV5-1 and TRBV20-1. The multiple sclerosis patient group was slightly younger than the control group. Direct clustering with F measure showed strong co-clustering of samples prepared in the same batch, prompting a batch-effect correction. Multiple sclerosis patients had significantly lower normalized Chao1 diversity than controls, a result that suggests substantial peripheral T-cell clonal expansion.

Measured from the cysteine to the phenylalanine, the CDR3 is 15 residues long. Only the CDR3 region is kept as DNA, spanning 45 bases read in frame from base 1. V and J lose 6 bases and 1 base, and a span of 16 bases separates them. The germline V gene supplies CDR1 SGHTA and CDR2 FQGTGA. The chain is assembled from TRBV7-3 and TRBJ2-7, with the D segment possibly TRBD1 or TRBD2, each aligning over 5 bases. The receptor was derived from a girl aged 5-17 years with multiple sclerosis. Source material: blood. Read as DNA, the sequence is TGTGCCAGCAGTCAGGAGGTCGGACATTCCTACGAGCAGTACTTC. It is translated as CASSQEVGHSYEQYF.